The entry below gives a single TCR beta chain sequence along with its context. Its antigen remains undetermined. No base qualities exist here, and no much larger clone lies one base off it. The germline V gene (reference sequence) specifies LNHDA as CDR1 and SQIVND as CDR2. V is cut by 3 bases and J by 2 bases, and the space between the germline ends is 12 bases. The CDR3 covers 15 residues, taking in both the cysteine and the phenylalanine. Only CDR3 DNA remains: 45 bases, in frame from the first base. This sample is part of a study of blood T cell repertoires in COVID-19 (dated by TCRdb to about 2020). Describing the broader study: Collaborator samples came from the United States, Italy and Spain and covered acute and convalescent phases of COVID-19. The material from the prospective study consisted of cDNA or gDNA derived from T cells, B-cell-depleted T cells, or PBMCs. Subjects who had been exposed to COVID-19, were actively infected with it, or had recovered from it provided the deeply sampled blood TCRbeta repertoires that made up the dataset. The repertoires were released in a freely available public database meant as a resource for research on the immune response to SARS-CoV-2. The samples were drawn from the first 160 participants of the ongoing ImmuneRACE study and from about 1,200 subjects provided by 6 global collaborators. Nearly every sample came with metadata listing a de-identified subject ID, COVID-19 status, age in years and sex. Where HLA class I and class II types were available, the types were taken from metadata supplied by the sample provider, not from assay-based typing. The study at large found these results: The amount of clinical and demographic metadata varied by source and participant and was provided uncurated.

In Seattle, one collaborating source enrolled patients while the infection was active and tracked those patients longitudinally over the course of disease. Whole blood was collected in K2EDTA tubes by collaborating institutions according to the institutions' own protocols. For TCRbeta analysis, collaborators shipped samples in one of three forms: frozen whole blood, isolated PBMCs, or DNA extracted from either of those sample types. TCRbeta CDR3 regions were amplified from genomic DNA by means of the immunoSEQ Assay, a bias-controlled multiplex PCR. As for the authors' bioinformatics: Nucleated cell counts per sample were estimated from amplification of reference gene primers within the assay. Sequence reads were collapsed and filtered to measure the absolute abundance of every unique TCRbeta CDR3 rearrangement. Productive Simpson clonality was computed per sample as the square root of Simpson's diversity index over productive rearrangements. Entries here come from immuneACCESS through TCRdb and include only in-frame sequences with V and J called. Some clones fail to appear in such tables; in the studies checked, an unresolved V gene covers under half of the shortfall, and the cause of the remainder is unknown. V and J calls and clone size are given by that table; D and trimming were obtained from the DNA. The sample data list some 180,000 clones, and around 79% of these were observed just once. Less than 7% of the sample belongs to the ten largest clones.

The TCR originated in a woman between 40 and 50 years old with COVID-19, enrolled during active disease. The rearrangement combines TRBV19 with TRBJ2-3; the best D guess is TRBD2, with 6 bases matching. Sequencing was done on a sample of peripheral blood. The sequence in DNA is TGTGCCAGTAGTATCTCTACTAGCCTCACAGATACGCAGTATTTT. The translation is CASSISTSLTDTQYF.